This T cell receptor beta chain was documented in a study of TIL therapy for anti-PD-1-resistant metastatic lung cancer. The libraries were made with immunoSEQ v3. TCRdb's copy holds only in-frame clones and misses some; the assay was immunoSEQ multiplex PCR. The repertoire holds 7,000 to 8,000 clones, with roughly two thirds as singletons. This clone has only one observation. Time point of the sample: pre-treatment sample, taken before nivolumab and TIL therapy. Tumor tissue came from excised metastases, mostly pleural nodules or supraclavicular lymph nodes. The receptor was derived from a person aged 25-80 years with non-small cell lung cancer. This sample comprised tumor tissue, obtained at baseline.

CDR3 bases: TGTGCCAGCAGCCCCACCGGGACTCCGGAGAACTATGGCTACACCTTC. This encodes CASSPTGTPENYGYTF. The chain is built from TRBV7-2 and TRBJ1-2; the D gene is possibly TRBD1 (5 bases). The ends were cut back, 5 bases at V and 2 bases at J, with 18 bases in the middle. Germline-derived CDR1 and CDR2 are SGHTA and FQGNSA. This CDR3 is built from 16 residues.